Following are 26 T cell receptor beta chains from one sample sequenced in a study of metastatic and nonmetastatic thyroid tumors. Via MiXCR, TCRdb re-called the PCR reads. The table shows approximately 16,000 clones, with about 31% occurring only once. No treatment of any kind had been given to any patient before thyroid surgery. The specimen sequenced was tumor tissue. These receptors were collected from a female donor with papillary thyroid cancer or a benign thyroid nodule (not recorded which). Some clones in this sample may be carry-over from other donors' samples.

The rearrangement links TRBV20-1 to TRBJ2-7; D tentatively reads TRBD1 or TRBD2 (5 bases each). The germline V and J ends were trimmed by 5 bases and 0 bases, with 5 bases remaining between them. The CDR3 is made up of 11 amino acids. Looked up from germline, CDR1 is DFQATT and CDR2 is SNEGSKA (reference sequence). CDR3 sequence reads: CSAGGSYEQYF. The CDR3, as DNA: TGCAGTGCTGGGGGCTCCTACGAGCAGTACTTC.

The CDR3 is CASSSGTRLCGTCPTSKYF. CDR3 nucleotides: TGTGCCAGCAGCTCCGGGACCCGTCTTTGCGGGACATGTCCTACGAGCAAGTACTTC. The chain recombines TRBV11-2 with TRBJ2-7, with D perhaps given as TRBD1 or TRBD2 (6 bases each). The CDR3 consists of 19 residues. V shed 4 bases and J shed 11 bases, with 36 bases lying between them. The germline CDR1 and CDR2 sequences are SGHAT and FQNNGV.

This clone was counted many times. The chain combines TRBV11-1 with TRBJ2-3; 14 bases fit TRBD2. The ends lost 6 bases at V and 4 bases at J; junction bases unmatched: 9. The CDR3 has 17 residues. CDR1 and CDR2 from the germline V gene are SGHAT and FQDESV (reference sequence). The CDR3 coding sequence is TGTGCCAGCAGACTCGGACTAGCGGGAGGCGGCCCAGATACGCAGTATTTT. Translated, it gives CASRLGLAGGGPDTQYF.

This rearrangement joins TRBV20-1 to TRBJ1-2; D gene unclear. V lost 3 bases and J lost 4, with 12 bases in between. This CDR3 is built from 13 residues. Germline V lookup: CDR1 DFQATT, CDR2 SNEGSKA (reference sequence). The chain's CDR3 is CSASGPSGYGYTF. Written as DNA, the CDR3 is TGCAGTGCTAGTGGACCATCGGGCTATGGCTACACCTTC.

This clone has a count of ten or more. In DNA form, the CDR3 reads TGCAGCGTTGGGGTTCCCCAAGAGACCCAGTACTTC. Its protein is CSVGVPQETQYF. The gene calls are TRBV29-1 and TRBJ2-5; D uncertain. The CDR3 consists of 12 residues. V dropped 4 bases and J dropped 1 base, with 7 bases sitting between them. Germline V gene lookup returns CDR1 SQVTM and CDR2 ANQGSEA.

The CDR3 spells CASSQGSQGSEKLFF. The DNA of the CDR3 is TGTGCCAGCAGCCAAGGAAGTCAGGGAAGTGAAAAACTGTTTTTT. The genes are TRBV3-1 and TRBJ1-4; possible D gene TRBD1, 5 bases. Trimming removed 1 base from V and 7 bases from J, with 13 bases in between. Germline V gene data show CDR1 as LGHDT and CDR2 as YNNKEL (reference sequence). The CDR3 loop spans 15 amino acids.

This clone is labeled as medium-sized (0.01 to 0.1%). V and J are TRBV27 and TRBJ2-5; 8 bases agree with TRBD2. The trim removed 5 bases at V and 2 bases at J, leaving 7 bases unmatched. CDR3 size: 15 residues. Per the germline V gene, CDR1 is MNHEY and CDR2 is SMNVEV (reference sequence). CDR3 amino acids: CASSAAGGRQETQYF. As DNA, the CDR3 is TGTGCCAGCAGTGCCGCGGGGGGACGGCAAGAGACCCAGTACTTC.

The chain links TRBV20-1 to TRBJ2-6, with D perhaps TRBD2 (7 bases). Germline V gene lookup returns CDR1 DFQATT and CDR2 SNEGSKA (reference sequence). The CDR3 has 18 amino acids. Trimming pared 3 bases from V and 0 bases from J, leaving 18 bases between. The CDR3 DNA reads TGCAGTGCTAGCAAGGGAGGGACAAGCAGCTCTGGGGCCAACGTCCTGACTTTC. This codes for CSASKGGTSSSGANVLTF.

As regards this clone: The conserved phenylalanine or tryptophan normally closing the CDR3 is absent here, so this likely arose from a read error. V is TRBV13 and J is TRBJ1-5; possibly TRBD1 for D (5 bases). The CDR3 totals 21 residues. V was clipped by 5 bases and J by 0 bases, with 29 bases between them. CDR1 is PRHDT, CDR2 FYEKMQ, per germline (reference sequence). This chain's CDR3 is CASSISSGRGVSPYSNQPQHL. The CDR3, as DNA: TGTGCCAGCAGCATATCCTCCGGGAGAGGGGTTTCCCCTTATAGCAATCAGCCCCAGCATTTA.

This chain links TRBV28 with TRBJ1-4, with 8 bases identical to TRBD1. J gave up 5 bases and V 6 bases, and 23 bases lay outside the gene matches. Germline V gene data show CDR1 as MDHEN and CDR2 as SYDVKM. The CDR3 runs 20 residues. CDR3 in DNA: TGTGCCAGCAGCTGCCTCGTGGGGGGACAGGACCTTAGGGCAAATGAAAAACTGTTTTTT. Residues: CASSCLVGGQDLRANEKLFF.

V usage is TRBV30 and J usage is TRBJ1-3; tentative D call: TRBD1 (5 bases). This CDR3 contains 16 residues. Trimming took off 5 bases at V and 0 bases at J, with 17 bases between the two ends. Germline-derived CDR1 and CDR2 are GTSNPN and SVGIG (reference sequence). The CDR3 spells CAWEKGHPSSGNTIYF. The CDR3 nucleotides read TGTGCCTGGGAGAAAGGACACCCGAGCTCTGGAAACACCATATATTTT.

In its sample, this clone was seen a few times. The gene calls are TRBV6-1 and TRBJ1-2, with TRBD1 matching over 7 bases. V dropped 5 bases and J dropped 8; count of bases not matched to a gene: 11. The CDR3 is 14 residues long. Germline loops: CDR1 MNHNS, CDR2 SASEGT. The CDR3 nucleotides read TGTGCCAGCAGTTTTGACCGACAGGGACGAGGCTACACCTTC. Translation: CASSFDRQGRGYTF.

This clone was recorded many times. The chain joins TRBV25-1 to TRBJ1-5; possible D gene TRBD1, 6 bases. Germline assignment: CDR1 MGHDK and CDR2 SYGVNS. V lost 5 bases and J lost 10, with 21 bases in between. This CDR3 is 15 amino acids long. CDR3 amino acids: CASSPSSGQTVPQHF. The CDR3 region has the DNA TGTGCCAGCAGTCCCTCTAGCGGACAGACCGTCCCCCAGCATTTT.

A remark on this clone: One end of the junction does not line up with germline, which may come from a read error. The rearrangement links TRBV19 to TRBJ2-7; 13 nucleotides align to TRBD2. This CDR3 has 13 residues. Germline V gene lookup returns CDR1 LNHDA and CDR2 SQIVND (reference sequence). The CDR3 coding sequence is TGTGCCAGTAGTACCGGGACTAGCGGGAATCTTAACTTC. It is translated as CASSTGTSGNLNF. Combining the CDR3 with reference TRBV19 and TRBJ2-7 gives the whole variable domain DGGITQSPKYLFRKEGQNVTLSCEQNLNHDAMYWYRQDPGQGLRLIYYSQIVNDFQKGDIAEGYSVSREKKESFPLTVTSAQKNPTAFYLCASSTGTSGNLNFGPGTRLTVT.

This clone occurred once. The chain joins TRBV20-1 to TRBJ1-2; 9 bases line up with TRBD1. The J segment lost 4 bases and the V segment lost 6 bases, leaving 12 bases of the junction unmatched. Germline values: CDR1 DFQATT, CDR2 SNEGSKA (reference sequence). The CDR3 has 15 amino acids. This CDR3 reads CSAPGQGLYGYGYTF. For the CDR3, the DNA is TGCAGTGCCCCGGGACAGGGTTTGTATGGCTATGGCTACACCTTC.

This clone was counted at least ten times. The junction and the germline gene differ at one end; a read error may be behind it. The genes are TRBV5-1 and TRBJ2-6; D is perhaps TRBD2 (6 bases). The CDR3 consists of 17 residues. Germline V gives CDR1 SGHRS, CDR2 YFSETQ. Here the CDR3 reads CASSLAGGRTGANVPTF. The CDR3 nucleotides are TGCGCCAGCAGCCTGGCCGGGGGACGTACTGGGGCCAACGTCCCGACTTTC.

CDR3 DNA sequence: TGTGCCAGCAGCCATCTACAGGGACAGGCCAAGAGGGGCTACACCTTC. This gives the protein CASSHLQGQAKRGYTF. The chain couples TRBV13 to TRBJ1-2; 8 bases fit TRBD1. The ends lost 5 bases at V and 8 bases at J; junction bases unmatched: 16. CDR3 length: 16 residues. Per germline, CDR1 PRHDT and CDR2 FYEKMQ (reference sequence).

In this sample, this clone turned up a few times. The chain couples TRBV10-1 to TRBJ2-1; the D is unclear. In germline, CDR1 is WNHNN, CDR2 SYGVQD (reference sequence). The CDR3 contains 12 residues. Trimming stripped 0 bases from V and 7 bases from J, with 4 bases between. CDR3 sequence: CASSESVNEQFF. The CDR3 region has the DNA TGCGCCAGCAGTGAGTCTGTGAATGAGCAGTTCTTC.

This clone is categorized as medium-sized. CDR3 nucleotides: TGCAGCGTCGAGTTCAGGGGCCGGCAGTACTTC. Translating it yields CSVEFRGRQYF. V gene TRBV29-1 combines with J gene TRBJ2-7; D might be TRBD1 (6 bases). V was pared by 6 bases and J by 9 bases, with 15 bases between. The CDR3 sequence is 11 residues long. The germline V gene encodes CDR1 SQVTM and CDR2 ANQGSEA.

This clone has at least ten counts. The chain combines TRBV5-6 with TRBJ2-1; D assignment may be TRBD1 or TRBD2 (5 bases each). V was cut by 3 bases and J by 6 bases, with 25 bases left in between. In germline, CDR1 is SGHDT, CDR2 YYEEEE. CDR3 size: 18 residues. Written as DNA, the CDR3 is TGTGCCAGCAGCTGGAGGCGTTGGACAATTCGAGGGACCAATGAGCAGTTCTTC. Residues: CASSWRRWTIRGTNEQFF.

By sample fraction, this clone is medium-sized. The chain couples TRBV9 to TRBJ1-4, with 7 bases fitting TRBD1. Per the germline V gene, CDR1 is SGDLS and CDR2 is YYNGEE. The CDR3 is 15 residues long. V lost 3 bases and J lost 6; bases outside the gene matches: 8. In DNA, the CDR3 is TGTGCCAGCAGCGGCAGACAGGGTCTGGATGAAAAACTGTTTTTT. Translating it yields CASSGRQGLDEKLFF.

The genes are TRBV15 and TRBJ2-5, with D perhaps given as TRBD1 or TRBD2 (5 bases each). The CDR3 covers 16 residues. Trimming cost V 0 bases and J 7 bases, with 18 bases left between them. Germline CDR1 reads LNHNV; CDR2 reads YYDKDF (reference sequence). The DNA for the CDR3 is TGTGCCACCAGCAGAGATGGGGACGCACCCTTGGGGACCCAGTACTTC. Translated, it gives CATSRDGDAPLGTQYF.

This rearrangement joins TRBV4-2 to TRBJ1-1; TRBD1 aligns across 7 bases. Germline V gene data show CDR1 as LGHNA and CDR2 as YNFKEQ. The CDR3 consists of 14 residues. With 0 bases clipped from V and 11 bases from J, the junction kept 9 bases outside the gene matches. CDR3 bases: TGTGCCAGCAGCCAAGATCCTGAGGGGGCGAGTGCTTTCTTT. Amino acid sequence: CASSQDPEGASAFF.

This clone was detected only a few times. The gene calls are TRBV24-1 and TRBJ2-1, with D unclear. The CDR3 is 16 amino acids. Germline V gene sequence: CDR1 KGHDR, CDR2 SFDVKD. Deletions cut 2 bases from V and 0 bases from J, with 10 bases between. The CDR3, as DNA: TGTGCCACCAGTGATTCTCAACCGAGCTCCTACAATGAGCAGTTCTTC. This encodes CATSDSQPSSYNEQFF.

This clone was counted ten times or more. V gene TRBV7-9 combines with J gene TRBJ2-7, with 8 bases matching TRBD1. V lost 4 bases to trimming and J lost 8 bases; unmatched junction nucleotides: 10. Germline CDR1 SEHNR, CDR2 FQNEAQ (reference sequence). The CDR3 is 14 amino acids. Here the CDR3 reads CASSSGQGTYKQYF. CDR3 in DNA: TGTGCCAGCAGCTCCGGACAGGGAACGTACAAGCAGTACTTC.

The chain recombines TRBV7-3 with TRBJ2-3, with a possible D match to TRBD1 (7 bases). CDR1 and CDR2 from the germline V gene are SGHTA and FQGTGA. Between the trimmed V and J ends, which lost 1 base and 2 bases, there was a span of 16 bases. This CDR3 has 17 amino acids. CDR3 amino acids: CASSLRGAGGTTDTQYF. The CDR3 DNA reads as TGTGCCAGCAGCTTAAGGGGAGCAGGGGGGACCACAGATACGCAGTATTTT.